This T cell receptor (beta chain) was identified during a study of blood T cell repertoires in COVID-19. Across the whole study: PBMCs, B-cell-depleted T cells, or T cells provided the cDNA or gDNA that made up the material.

V lost 6 bases and J lost 1, with 15 bases in between. The CDR3 loop spans 15 amino acids. Germline V gene lookup returns CDR1 MDHEN and CDR2 SYDVKM. This clone showed up just once. Per the authors' pipeline: Amplification of reference gene primers provided the estimated nucleated cell counts. The data were produced by immunoSEQ multiplex PCR, yet TCRdb's version contains in-frame clones alone and is incomplete. That table gives V, J and clone size, and the DNA gave D and trimming. In the table there are hundreds of thousands of clones, approximately 80% of which are singletons. V is TRBV28 and J is TRBJ1-1; D may be TRBD1 (6 bases). Material: peripheral blood. The clonotype was recovered from a woman between 50 and 59 years old with acute or convalescent COVID-19. In nucleotides, the CDR3 is TGTGCCAGCAGATACACAGGGTCGGGGAACACTGAAGCTTTCTTT. This gives the protein CASRYTGSGNTEAFF. The full variable domain, with the rest looked up from reference TRBV28 and TRBJ1-1, is DVKVTQSSRYLVKRTGEKVFLECVQDMDHENMFWYRQDPGLGLRLIYFSYDVKMKEKGDIPEGYSVSREKKERFSLILESASTNQTSMYLCASRYTGSGNTEAFFGQGTRLTVV.